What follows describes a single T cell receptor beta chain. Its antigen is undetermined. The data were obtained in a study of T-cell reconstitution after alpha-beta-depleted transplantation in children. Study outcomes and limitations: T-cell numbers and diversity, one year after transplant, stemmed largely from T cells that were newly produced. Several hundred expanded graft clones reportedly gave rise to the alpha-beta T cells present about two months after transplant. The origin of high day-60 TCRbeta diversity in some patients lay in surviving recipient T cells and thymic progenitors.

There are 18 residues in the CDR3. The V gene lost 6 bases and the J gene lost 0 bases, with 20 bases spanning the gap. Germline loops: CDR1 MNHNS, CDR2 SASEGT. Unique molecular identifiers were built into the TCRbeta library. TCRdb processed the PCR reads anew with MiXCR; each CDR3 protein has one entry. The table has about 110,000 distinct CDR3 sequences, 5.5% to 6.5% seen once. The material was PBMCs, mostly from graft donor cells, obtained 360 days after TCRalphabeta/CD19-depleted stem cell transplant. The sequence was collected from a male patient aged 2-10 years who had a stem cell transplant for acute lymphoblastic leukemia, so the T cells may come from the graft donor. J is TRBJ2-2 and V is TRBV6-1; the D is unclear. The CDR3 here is CASSTLPLIRANTGELFF. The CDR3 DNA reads TGTGCCAGCAGCACCTTACCCCTAATACGCGCGAACACCGGGGAGCTGTTTTTT.